This T cell receptor beta chain came from a study of naive and memory T cell subsets. Study conclusions and caveats: In naive cells, over 95% of TCR sequences were seen only once.

This clonotype came up many times. Its specificity is not known. Trimming cost V 6 bases and J 7 bases; bases outside gene matches: 7. The CDR3 covers 15 residues. CD4 T cells were positively selected, then CD8 T cells from the CD4-negative fraction. An equimolar mix of two oligonucleotides served as the beta constant-region primer for TRBC1 and TRBC2. TCRdb re-derived calls from the UMI-ligation and nested PCR reads in MiXCR, one entry per CDR3 protein. The sample lists 84,000 or so distinct CDR3 sequences, approximately 6.5% occurring once. V and J are TRBV12-3 or TRBV12-4 and TRBJ1-6; TRBD1 matches 9 bases. Source material: central memory CD4+ T cells from blood. The receptor comes from a human donor in good health. CDR3 region: CASRIQGAENSPLHF. In DNA form, the CDR3 reads TGTGCCAGCAGAATACAGGGGGCGGAAAATTCACCCCTCCACTTT.